This passage covers 16 T cell receptor beta chains from one sample sequenced in a study of blood T cell repertoires in COVID-19. TCRdb's table, derived via immunoSEQ multiplex PCR, lists solely in-frame clones and lacks some. The sample records a few hundred thousand clones, about 87% being singletons. Sequences were obtained from PBMCs or T cells enriched from blood (not recorded which). The receptor source for this set is a woman under 30 who had recovered from COVID-19.

The gene calls are TRBV9 and TRBJ1-2; unclear D gene. The CDR3 runs 12 residues. CDR1 is SGDLS, CDR2 YYNGEE, per germline. The ends were cut back, 0 bases at V and 6 bases at J, with 6 bases in the middle. CDR3 sequence (DNA): TGTGCCAGCAGCGTAGACAGCCATGGCTACACCTTC. This encodes CASSVDSHGYTF.

The chain joins TRBV2 to TRBJ1-2, with a weak D call TRBD1 (5 bases). The CDR3 length is 13 residues. V was trimmed by 5 bases and J by 4 bases, leaving 11 bases between them. Germline V CDR1 and CDR2: SNHLY, FYNNEI. CDR3 region: CASSLGTLYGYTF. The CDR3 bases are TGTGCCAGCAGTCTAGGGACTCTCTATGGCTACACCTTC.

This chain uses TRBV5-1 with TRBJ2-7; D uncertain. The CDR3 runs 16 residues. The germline gives CDR1 SGHRS, CDR2 YFSETQ. The germline V and J ends were trimmed by 0 bases and 0 bases, with 13 bases remaining between them. This chain's CDR3 is CASSLDPPGLSYEQYF. For the CDR3, the DNA is TGCGCCAGCAGCTTGGACCCACCTGGCCTCTCCTACGAGCAGTACTTC.

This chain uses TRBV2 with TRBJ2-6; no definite D call. Germline loops: CDR1 SNHLY, CDR2 FYNNEI. V shed 5 bases and J shed 1 base, with 9 bases lying between them. The length of the CDR3 is 15 residues. CDR3 sequence: CASSRVVSGANVLTF. The CDR3 nucleotides read TGTGCCAGCAGTCGGGTAGTATCTGGGGCCAACGTCCTGACTTTC.

This chain links TRBV6-6 with TRBJ2-1; maybe TRBD1 (5 bases). CDR3 length equals 15 residues. Trimming stripped 0 bases from V and 8 bases from J, with 14 bases between. Germline V lookup: CDR1 MNHNY, CDR2 SVGAGI (reference sequence). CDR3 DNA sequence: TGTGCCAGCAGTTACTCTCAGAGCTACAGGTATGAGCAGTTCTTC. It translates to CASSYSQSYRYEQFF.

This clone was seen once. The chain uses TRBV19 and TRBJ2-1, with 7 bases lining up with TRBD2. Germline values: CDR1 LNHDA, CDR2 SQIVND (reference sequence). This CDR3 spans 16 amino acids. Losses at the gene ends were 3 bases for V and 3 bases for J; bases not matched to a gene: 8. The CDR3 DNA is TGTGCCAGTAGTATGGGGAGGGGCATGATCTACAATGAGCAGTTCTTC. Translation gives CASSMGRGMIYNEQFF.

The chain combines TRBV24-1 with TRBJ1-1; 10 bases are a match to TRBD1. Trimming at V came to 3 bases and at J to 4 bases, leaving 1 base not matched to a gene. Germline-derived CDR1 and CDR2 are KGHDR and SFDVKD. The CDR3 totals 14 residues. Written as DNA, the CDR3 is TGTGCCACCAGTGATAGGACAGGGGGCACTGAAGCTTTCTTT. It encodes CATSDRTGGTEAFF.

The CDR3 coding sequence is TGTGCCAGCAGCGAAACCGCAGGGGGCGCGGATGGCTACACCTTC. The encoded protein is CASSETAGGADGYTF. This chain connects TRBV5-6 to TRBJ1-2; 8 nucleotides align to TRBD1. This CDR3 has 15 residues. Per germline, CDR1 SGHDT and CDR2 YYEEEE. V was pared by 4 bases and J by 6 bases, with 11 bases of the junction left unmatched. The full variable domain, in which reference TRBV5-6 and TRBJ1-2 provide the parts outside the CDR3, is DAGVTQSPTHLIKTRGQQVTLRCSPKSGHDTVSWYQQALGQGPQFIFQYYEEEERQRGNFPDRFSGHQFPNYSSELNVNALLLGDSALYLCASSETAGGADGYTFGSGTRLTVV.

The rearrangement joins TRBV2 to TRBJ2-7; 9 bases line up with TRBD1. Germline values: CDR1 SNHLY, CDR2 FYNNEI. J was trimmed by 0 bases and V by 6 bases; bases with no gene match: 6. The CDR3 is made up of 15 amino acids. The CDR3 is CASSLGDRDSYEQYF. CDR3 bases: TGTGCCAGCAGCCTTGGGGACAGGGACTCCTACGAGCAGTACTTC.

Turning to this clone: Other DNA sequences in this specimen translate into the identical CDR3. The rearrangement uses TRBV7-9 and TRBJ2-5; possibly TRBD1 for D (5 bases). V lost 1 base to trimming and J lost 4 bases, with 7 bases between them. Germline values: CDR1 SEHNR, CDR2 FQNEAQ (reference sequence). This CDR3 has 13 residues. The CDR3 is CASSLGGSETQYF. CDR3 DNA: TGTGCCAGCAGCTTAGGGGGCTCAGAGACCCAGTACTTC.

The chain uses TRBV28 and TRBJ1-1; unclear D gene. The CDR3 length is 12 residues. Germline V CDR1 and CDR2: MDHEN, SYDVKM. Trimming left V 6 bases short and J 1 base short, with 6 bases between. The chain's CDR3 is CASRYRNTEAFF. CDR3 bases: TGTGCCAGCAGGTACAGGAACACTGAAGCTTTCTTT.

The CDR3 nucleotides read TGCAGCGCCCTGGGTGGGCCGGGAGCCGGCTACACCTTC. Translation: CSALGGPGAGYTF. This chain links TRBV29-1 with TRBJ1-2, with D uncertain. Germline V gene data show CDR1 as SQVTM and CDR2 as ANQGSEA. The V end lost 7 bases, the J end lost 8 bases, and 20 bases lay between the germline ends. The CDR3 runs to 13 residues.

The chain is built from TRBV30 and TRBJ1-5; 8 bases are a match to TRBD1. Losses at the gene ends were 4 bases for V and 6 bases for J; bases not matched to a gene: 5. Germline V lookup: CDR1 GTSNPN, CDR2 SVGIG (reference sequence). This CDR3 has 13 amino acids. This CDR3 reads CAWTQGAGQPQHF. CDR3 nucleotides: TGTGCCTGGACCCAGGGGGCCGGTCAGCCCCAGCATTTT.

CDR3 in DNA: TGTGCCAGTAGTATATTGGGGGGCGGGAGTGAGCAGTTCTTC. This codes for CASSILGGGSEQFF. The chain combines TRBV19 with TRBJ2-1, with D possibly matching TRBD2 (7 bases). CDR1 and CDR2 from the germline V gene are LNHDA and SQIVND (reference sequence). The CDR3 runs to 14 residues. The V and J ends lost 2 bases and 9 bases respectively, with 14 bases between them.

The chain recombines TRBV5-1 with TRBJ2-7, with 7 bases matching TRBD1. Germline V CDR1 and CDR2: SGHRS, YFSETQ. There are 14 residues in the CDR3. The trim removed 2 bases at V and 3 bases at J, leaving 5 bases unmatched. DNA for the CDR3: TGCGCCAGCAGCTTTAAGACAGGGAGCTACGAGCAGTACTTC. Protein product: CASSFKTGSYEQYF. The full variable domain, in which reference TRBV5-1 and TRBJ2-7 provide the parts outside the CDR3, is KAGVTQTPRYLIKTRGQQVTLSCSPISGHRSVSWYQQTPGQGLQFLFEYFSETQRNKGNFPGRFSGRQFSNSRSEMNVSTLELGDSALYLCASSFKTGSYEQYFGPGTRLTVT.

CDR3 region: CSASSGVDGYTF. CDR3 in DNA: TGCAGTGCTAGTTCAGGGGTGGATGGCTACACCTTC. The rearrangement links TRBV20-1 to TRBJ1-2; a possible D gene is TRBD1 (6 bases). CDR3 length: 12 residues. Germline values: CDR1 DFQATT, CDR2 SNEGSKA (reference sequence). The V and J ends lost 3 bases and 6 bases respectively, with 11 bases between them.